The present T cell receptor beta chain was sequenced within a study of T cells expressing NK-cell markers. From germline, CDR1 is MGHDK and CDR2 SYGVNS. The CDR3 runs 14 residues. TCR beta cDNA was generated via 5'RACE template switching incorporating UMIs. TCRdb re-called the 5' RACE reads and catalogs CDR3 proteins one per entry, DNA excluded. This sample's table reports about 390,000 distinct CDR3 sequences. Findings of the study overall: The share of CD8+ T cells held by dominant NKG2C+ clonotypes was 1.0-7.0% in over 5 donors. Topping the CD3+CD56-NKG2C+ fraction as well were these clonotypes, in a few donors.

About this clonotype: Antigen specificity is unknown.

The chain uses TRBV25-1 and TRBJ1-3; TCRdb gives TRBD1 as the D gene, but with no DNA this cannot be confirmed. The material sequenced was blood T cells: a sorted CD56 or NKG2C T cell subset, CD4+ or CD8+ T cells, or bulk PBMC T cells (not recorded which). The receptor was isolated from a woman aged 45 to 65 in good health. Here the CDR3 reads CASMAGLSGNTIYF.